This passage covers 27 T cell receptor beta chains from one sample sequenced in a study of blood T cell repertoires in COVID-19. Produced via immunoSEQ multiplex PCR; TCRdb's table is partial and in-frame only. The sample shows fewer than 200,000 clones, more than 75% of them seen only once. Sequencing was done on a sample of peripheral blood. Receptor source: a young woman who had recovered from COVID-19.

V and J are TRBV5-1 and TRBJ2-1, with no clear D. Trimming took off 0 bases at V and 7 bases at J, with 8 bases between the two ends. Germline V lookup: CDR1 SGHRS, CDR2 YFSETQ. The CDR3 extends over 13 amino acids. The CDR3 sequence: CASSLGVQNEQFF. CDR3 bases: TGCGCCAGCAGCTTGGGTGTACAAAATGAGCAGTTCTTC.

The chain recombines TRBV12-3 or TRBV12-4 with TRBJ1-2; the D gene is possibly TRBD1 (6 bases). V lost 6 bases, J lost 4 bases, and 12 bases lay in between. This CDR3 contains 13 residues. The CDR3 DNA reads as TGTGCCAGCAGCTTTCGGACAGCCTATGGCTACACCTTC. It yields the protein CASSFRTAYGYTF.

This clone was recorded once. This chain joins TRBV19 and TRBJ2-2; 8 bases agree with TRBD2. CDR3 length equals 16 residues. The junction had 11 bases not matched to a gene; V was cut back by 5 bases and J by 6 bases. Germline V lookup: CDR1 LNHDA, CDR2 SQIVND (reference sequence). CDR3 coding DNA: TGTGCCAGTAGTCCGACGCTAGCGGGCGGGTCCGGGGAGCTGTTTTTT. Protein product: CASSPTLAGGSGELFF.

V gene TRBV19 combines with J gene TRBJ2-3, with 9 bases lining up with TRBD2. Germline lookup yields CDR1 LNHDA and CDR2 SQIVND (reference sequence). With V trimmed by 3 bases and J by 7 bases, 14 bases remained unmatched. The CDR3 is 17 residues long. CDR3 loop: CASSMVLSGGPSNTQYF. In DNA form, the CDR3 reads TGTGCCAGTAGTATGGTACTAAGCGGGGGGCCGTCGAATACGCAGTATTTT.

This clone was seen a handful of times. This rearrangement joins TRBV10-3 to TRBJ1-1; TRBD1 matches at 7 bases. Trimming cost V 4 bases and J 7 bases; bases outside gene matches: 9. The germline gives CDR1 ENHRY, CDR2 SYGVKD. The CDR3 covers 14 residues. The CDR3 nucleotides read TGTGCCATCAGTGGGGACAGCGGAACAGATGAAGCTTTCTTT. Protein product: CAISGDSGTDEAFF.

A single count supports this clone. The chain links TRBV2 to TRBJ2-3; D may be TRBD2 (6 bases). Trimming stripped 4 bases from V and 5 bases from J, with 19 bases between. The CDR3 consists of 16 residues. Germline CDR1 SNHLY, CDR2 FYNNEI. The CDR3 sequence: CASSVVTSPLRDTQYF. The CDR3 DNA sequence: TGTGCCAGCAGTGTTGTCACTAGCCCCCTCAGAGATACGCAGTATTTT.

The chain employs TRBV12-3 or TRBV12-4 and TRBJ2-3; a possible D gene is TRBD1 (6 bases). The V gene lost 6 bases and the J gene lost 3 bases, with 10 bases spanning the gap. CDR3 length equals 13 residues. This CDR3 is CASRETGTDTQYF. CDR3 bases: TGTGCCAGCAGGGAAACAGGGACAGATACGCAGTATTTT.

This clone appeared once. The rearrangement links TRBV29-1 to TRBJ1-2, with D perhaps matching TRBD1 (5 bases). This CDR3 spans 13 amino acids. V lost 2 bases and J 8 bases, leaving 15 bases between the germline ends. Germline V gene lookup returns CDR1 SQVTM and CDR2 ANQGSEA. This chain's CDR3 is CSVERVRERGYTF. The CDR3 bases are TGCAGCGTTGAACGGGTCAGGGAAAGGGGCTACACCTTC. Combining the CDR3 with reference TRBV29-1 and TRBJ1-2 gives the whole variable domain SAVISQKPSRDICQRGTSLTIQCQVDSQVTMMFWYRQQPGQSLTLIATANQGSEATYESGFVIDKFPISRPNLTFSTLTVSNMSPEDSSIYLCSVERVRERGYTFGSGTRLTVV.

The chain carries TRBV5-1 and TRBJ2-6; no clear D. The V gene's germline CDR1 is SGHRS and CDR2 YFSETQ. This CDR3 is built from 15 residues. Trimming removed 4 bases from V and 0 bases from J, with 8 bases in between. The CDR3 nucleotides read TGCGCCAGCAGCCTTACTCTCTCTGGGGCCAACGTCCTGACTTTC. Protein sequence: CASSLTLSGANVLTF. Full variable domain (missing parts from reference TRBV5-1 and TRBJ2-6): KAGVTQTPRYLIKTRGQQVTLSCSPISGHRSVSWYQQTPGQGLQFLFEYFSETQRNKGNFPGRFSGRQFSNSRSEMNVSTLELGDSALYLCASSLTLSGANVLTFGAGSRLTVL.

The V gene is TRBV15, the J gene TRBJ2-2; the D gene is possibly TRBD1 (6 bases). V was shortened by 9 bases and J by 1 base, with 15 bases between the two germline ends. The CDR3 totals 15 residues. Germline CDR1 and CDR2: LNHNV and YYDKDF (reference sequence). The DNA for the CDR3 is TGTGCCACACTAAAACCAGGGGAGAACACCGGGGAGCTGTTTTTT. Its protein is CATLKPGENTGELFF.

The genes are TRBV4-1 and TRBJ2-3; 10 nucleotides agree with TRBD2. The J segment lost 1 base and the V segment lost 4 bases, leaving 2 bases of the junction unmatched. The CDR3 has 15 amino acids. Germline assignment: CDR1 MGHRA and CDR2 YSYEKL. The CDR3 spells CASSRLAGGTDTQYF. DNA of the CDR3: TGCGCCAGCAGCCGCCTAGCGGGAGGCACAGATACGCAGTATTTT.

This clone was observed once. The chain has TRBV19 and TRBJ1-2, with 8 positions matching TRBD1. The J segment lost 6 bases and the V segment lost 5 bases, leaving 8 bases of the junction unmatched. The CDR3 extends over 14 amino acids. Germline CDR1 and CDR2: LNHDA and SQIVND (reference sequence). Here the CDR3 reads CASSHAGGWDGYTF. DNA for the CDR3: TGTGCCAGTAGTCATGCAGGGGGCTGGGATGGCTACACCTTC.

This clone was counted ten times or more. The chain links TRBV27 to TRBJ1-4; TRBD1 aligns across 8 bases. CDR1 and CDR2 from the germline V gene are MNHEY and SMNVEV (reference sequence). There are 13 residues in the CDR3. The V and J ends lost 7 bases and 6 bases, in that order; junction bases with no gene match: 4. DNA of the CDR3: TGTGCCAGCACGGGACAGGTCCATGAAAAACTGTTTTTT. It specifies CASTGQVHEKLFF.

This sequence joins TRBV6-1 and TRBJ2-2, with 7 bases lining up with TRBD2. Per the germline V gene, CDR1 is MNHNS and CDR2 is SASEGT. CDR3 size: 16 residues. Trimming cost V 3 bases and J 1 base; bases outside gene matches: 5. In DNA form, the CDR3 reads TGTGCCAGCAGTGAGGAGGGAGGGCAGAACACCGGGGAGCTGTTTTTT. Its translation is CASSEEGGQNTGELFF.

This sequence joins TRBV5-6 and TRBJ1-5; TRBD1 agrees at 7 bases. In germline, CDR1 is SGHDT, CDR2 YYEEEE. V shed 0 bases, J shed 0 bases, and the junction held 9 bases outside the gene matches. This CDR3 is built from 18 residues. The CDR3 protein is CASSLGGQIQYSNQPQHF. CDR3 coding DNA: TGTGCCAGCAGCTTGGGGGGACAGATTCAATATAGCAATCAGCCCCAGCATTTT.

The rearrangement links TRBV19 to TRBJ2-1, with a tentative D call TRBD2 (6 bases). The V end lost 6 bases, the J end lost 4 bases, and 13 bases lay between the germline ends. This CDR3 has 14 residues. Germline CDR1 is LNHDA and CDR2 is SQIVND (reference sequence). The CDR3 bases are TGTGCCAGTAGCTTGAACCGGGGGTACAATGAGCAGTTCTTC. It translates to CASSLNRGYNEQFF. The variable domain in full, completed from reference TRBV19 and TRBJ2-1, reads DGGITQSPKYLFRKEGQNVTLSCEQNLNHDAMYWYRQDPGQGLRLIYYSQIVNDFQKGDIAEGYSVSREKKESFPLTVTSAQKNPTAFYLCASSLNRGYNEQFFGPGTRLTVL.

The rearrangement joins TRBV27 to TRBJ2-1; 13 bases are a match to TRBD2. CDR1 is MNHEY, CDR2 SMNVEV, per germline (reference sequence). Germline trimming cut 1 base from V and 8 bases from J; bases unmatched to any gene: 8. The CDR3 extends over 17 amino acids. CDR3 nucleotides: TGTGCCAGCAGTTTATTCGGACTAGCGGGAGTAGGCGATGAGCAGTTCTTC. It encodes CASSLFGLAGVGDEQFF.

The V call is TRBV24-1, the J call TRBJ2-4, with TRBD1 matching over 9 bases. The germline CDR1 and CDR2 sequences are KGHDR and SFDVKD. The CDR3 sequence is 16 residues long. The junction had 12 bases not matched to a gene; V was cut back by 10 bases and J by 3 bases. The CDR3 reads CATSSGTGPFKNIQYF. The CDR3 DNA sequence: TGTGCCACATCCTCCGGGACAGGGCCCTTCAAAAACATTCAGTACTTC.

This chain connects TRBV2 to TRBJ1-5; 11 bases agree with TRBD1. Germline assignment: CDR1 SNHLY and CDR2 FYNNEI. The junction had 9 bases not matched to a gene; V was cut back by 5 bases and J by 9 bases. The CDR3 totals 15 residues. CDR3 bases: TGTGCCAGCAGTCGGACAGGGGGCGGATCTATGCCCCAGCATTTT. This gives the protein CASSRTGGGSMPQHF. Full variable domain (missing parts from reference TRBV2 and TRBJ1-5): EPEVTQTPSHQVTQMGQEVILRCVPISNHLYFYWYRQILGQKVEFLVSFYNNEISEKSEIFDDQFSVERPDGSNFTLKIRSTKLEDSAMYFCASSRTGGGSMPQHFGDGTRLSIL.

The genes are TRBV10-3 and TRBJ2-1; 7 positions match TRBD2. V gave up 4 bases and J gave up 5 bases; unmatched junction bases: 8. The CDR3 has 15 amino acids. Germline V CDR1 and CDR2: ENHRY, SYGVKD. CDR3 coding DNA: TGTGCCATCAGTGGGGGAGGGAGGAGTCACAATGAGCAGTTCTTC. Protein product: CAISGGGRSHNEQFF.

This chain links TRBV7-9 with TRBJ1-2, with 7 nucleotides matching TRBD1. Germline V gene lookup returns CDR1 SEHNR and CDR2 FQNEAQ (reference sequence). This CDR3 spans 12 amino acids. With V trimmed by 5 bases and J by 8 bases, 5 bases remained unmatched. The DNA for the CDR3 is TGTGCCAGCAGCCATCGGACAGGAGGCTACACCTTC. Its translation is CASSHRTGGYTF.

The chain has TRBV7-9 and TRBJ1-1, with 7 nucleotides matching TRBD1. The ends lost 4 bases at V and 1 base at J; junction bases unmatched: 3. CDR3 length: 14 amino acids. CDR1 and CDR2 from the germline V gene are SEHNR and FQNEAQ (reference sequence). The CDR3 DNA reads as TGTGCCAGCAGCTCATGGGACAGGAACACTGAAGCTTTCTTT. Its protein is CASSSWDRNTEAFF.

This clone was seen only a few times. The V call is TRBV5-1, the J call TRBJ2-1; 9 bases fit TRBD1. Germline CDR1 reads SGHRS; CDR2 reads YFSETQ. This CDR3 has 17 amino acids. The V gene end was trimmed by 4 bases and the J gene end by 4 bases; junction bases not matched to a gene: 12. CDR3 coding DNA: TGCGCCAGCAGCAGGACAGGGGAGGGGTGGGGATACAATGAGCAGTTCTTC. It yields the protein CASSRTGEGWGYNEQFF.

V is TRBV7-6 and J is TRBJ1-2; the D is unclear. This CDR3 region has 14 residues. CDR1 is SGHVS and CDR2 is FNYEAQ in the germline V gene. Trimming took off 5 bases at V and 2 bases at J, with 12 bases between the two ends. The CDR3, as DNA: TGTGCCAGCAGCCCTAGAGGCCCGAACTATGGCTACACCTTC. Translation: CASSPRGPNYGYTF.

V usage is TRBV5-6 and J usage is TRBJ2-5, with 8 bases aligning to TRBD2. Germline lookup yields CDR1 SGHDT and CDR2 YYEEEE. V shed 1 base and J 4 bases; nucleotides not matched to a gene: 3. The CDR3 sequence is 14 residues long. The CDR3: CASSLPGGLETQYF. The CDR3 DNA reads as TGTGCCAGCAGCTTGCCGGGGGGGCTAGAGACCCAGTACTTC.

J is TRBJ2-6 and V is TRBV9; possibly TRBD2 for D (6 bases). The CDR3 has 16 amino acids. CDR1 SGDLS and CDR2 YYNGEE come from the germline V gene. V gave up 3 bases and J gave up 0 bases, with 10 bases separating them. CDR3 amino acids: CASSALGGSGANVLTF. CDR3 nucleotides: TGTGCCAGCAGCGCGTTGGGGGGCTCTGGGGCCAACGTCCTGACTTTC.

The J gene is TRBJ2-1, the V gene TRBV7-9; 7 nucleotides agree with TRBD1. The CDR3 loop spans 14 amino acids. The V segment lost 5 bases and the J segment 3 bases; nucleotides outside the gene matches: 4. The germline CDR1 and CDR2 sequences are SEHNR and FQNEAQ (reference sequence). The DNA for the CDR3 is TGTGCCAGCAGCACCGGACAGGTCTACAATGAGCAGTTCTTC. Its protein is CASSTGQVYNEQFF.